The TCR beta chain under discussion was sequenced for a study of T cell responses to AZD1222 COVID-19 vaccine. General study points: Regions 160-218 and 743-854 held dominance among vaccine-associated CD4 TCRs, which spanned spike. The sample set comprised mostly white British donors with more females, and clonal diversity was possibly underestimated. Only five to seven AZD1222 recipients were seropositive at baseline. A reported finding is that nearly half of spike-specific TCRs target unmutated variant regions.

A note on this clone: What it recognizes is unknown.

The ends were cut back, 2 bases at V and 5 bases at J, with 9 bases in the middle. Germline assignment: CDR1 SGHTA and CDR2 FQGTGA. CDR3 length: 14 amino acids. Some clones are missing from TCRdb's copy, which holds only in-frame ones; the method was immunoSEQ multiplex PCR. The sample holds under 70,000 clones, about four fifths seen once. The chain is built from TRBV7-3 and TRBJ2-2; no definite D call. The source material was peripheral blood, sampled on day 0 of MenACWY control vaccination. The receptor was isolated from an adult in good health. DNA for the CDR3: TGTGCCAGCAGCTTAGGGATAGGTACCGGGGAGCTGTTTTTT. Translation: CASSLGIGTGELFF.